The 27 T cell receptor beta chains listed next were all sequenced from one sample in a study of CD8 T cells in Susac syndrome. RNA in amounts of about 0.5 to 1 ug was reverse transcribed with random hexamers. TCRdb recomputed calls from the immunoSEQ multiplex PCR reads with MiXCR, one row per CDR3 protein. The table shows 120,000 or so distinct CDR3 sequences, with roughly 95% occurring only once. Sequenced input: CD4+ T cells from PBMCs. These receptors were collected from a human donor with Susac syndrome.

J is TRBJ1-5 and V is TRBV24-1; TRBD1 aligns across 9 bases. Unmatched junction bases numbered 3, after V lost 4 bases and J lost 3 bases. The CDR3 runs 15 residues. The germline gives CDR1 KGHDR, CDR2 SFDVKD. CDR3 sequence (DNA): TGTGCCACCAGTGAGGGACAGGGCCCCAATCAGCCCCAGCATTTT. It specifies CATSEGQGPNQPQHF.

The V call is TRBV20-1, the J call TRBJ1-1, with 7 positions matching TRBD1. Germline V gene lookup returns CDR1 DFQATT and CDR2 SNEGSKA (reference sequence). Germline trimming cut 6 bases from V and 4 bases from J; bases unmatched to any gene: 8. The CDR3 sequence is 13 residues long. The CDR3: CSANRGAGTEAFF. In DNA, the CDR3 is TGCAGTGCCAACAGGGGCGCGGGCACTGAAGCTTTCTTT.

The chain couples TRBV29-1 to TRBJ1-2, with 8 nucleotides matching TRBD1. Germline CDR1 and CDR2: SQVTM and ANQGSEA. The ends lost 6 bases at V and 8 bases at J; junction bases unmatched: 8. The CDR3 totals 12 residues. The chain's CDR3 is CSVIQGVGGYTF. CDR3 nucleotides: TGCAGCGTCATACAGGGGGTAGGCGGCTACACCTTC. Variable domain in full (rest from reference TRBV29-1 and TRBJ1-2): SAVISQKPSRDICQRGTSLTIQCQVDSQVTMMFWYRQQPGQSLTLIATANQGSEATYESGFVIDKFPISRPNLTFSTLTVSNMSPEDSSIYLCSVIQGVGGYTFGSGTRLTVV.

The rearrangement uses TRBV6-6 and TRBJ2-4; D call uncertain. Germline assignment: CDR1 MNHNY and CDR2 SVGAGI (reference sequence). The CDR3 is made up of 16 amino acids. Deletions cut 6 bases from V and 0 bases from J, with 15 bases between. CDR3 region: CASSPLGGAAKNIQYF. DNA for the CDR3: TGTGCCAGCAGCCCCCTGGGCGGAGCAGCCAAAAACATTCAGTACTTC.

This clonotype was seen once. The gene calls are TRBV11-2 and TRBJ1-2; D call uncertain. Trimming shortened V by 5 bases and J by 6 bases, and 13 bases separated the two germline ends. Germline CDR1 SGHAT, CDR2 FQNNGV. CDR3 length: 13 residues. CDR3 residues: CASSPQYVNGYTF. The CDR3, as DNA: TGTGCCAGCAGCCCCCAATATGTGAATGGCTACACCTTC. The full variable domain, rest sourced from reference TRBV11-2 and TRBJ1-2, is EAGVAQSPRYKIIEKRQSVAFWCNPISGHATLYWYQQILGQGPKLLIQFQNNGVVDDSQLPKDRFSAERLKGVDSTLKIQPAKLEDSAVYLCASSPQYVNGYTFGSGTRLTVV.

The chain combines TRBV3-1 with TRBJ1-2; 7 bases agree with TRBD1. Germline CDR1 LGHDT, CDR2 YNNKEL (reference sequence). This CDR3 region has 13 residues. The V segment lost 2 bases and the J segment 9 bases; nucleotides outside the gene matches: 6. CDR3 protein: CASSQTRQGSYTF. The CDR3 coding sequence is TGTGCCAGCAGCCAAACTCGACAGGGAAGCTACACCTTC. Full variable domain (remainder filled in from reference TRBV3-1 and TRBJ1-2): DTAVSQTPKYLVTQMGNDKSIKCEQNLGHDTMYWYKQDSKKFLKIMFSYNNKELIINETVPNRFSPKSPDKAHLNLHINSLELGDSAVYFCASSQTRQGSYTFGSGTRLTVV.

This chain links TRBV6-5 with TRBJ1-5; a weak D match, TRBD1 (6 bases). Trimming stripped 8 bases from V and 7 bases from J, with 15 bases between. The length of the CDR3 is 13 residues. Looked up from germline, CDR1 is MNHEY and CDR2 is SVGAGI. CDR3 sequence: CASQGGNGQPQHF. The CDR3 nucleotides read TGTGCCAGCCAAGGGGGGAATGGGCAGCCCCAGCATTTT.

The chain employs TRBV3-1 and TRBJ1-1, with a possible D match to TRBD1 (6 bases). CDR1 is LGHDT, CDR2 YNNKEL, per germline (reference sequence). Deletions cut 1 base from V and 4 bases from J, with 10 bases between. The CDR3 is 14 amino acids. The CDR3 DNA follows: TGTGCCAGCAGCCAAGGGGGGCCAGGCACTGAAGCTTTCTTT. It is translated as CASSQGGPGTEAFF.

V is TRBV4-1 and J is TRBJ2-1; D possibly uses TRBD1 or TRBD2 (5 bases each). Germline V gene sequence: CDR1 MGHRA, CDR2 YSYEKL. V lost 3 bases, J lost 9 bases, and 18 bases lay in between. There are 15 residues in the CDR3. The CDR3: CASSQVRGDDGEQFF. The DNA for the CDR3 is TGCGCCAGCAGCCAGGTAAGGGGAGACGACGGTGAGCAGTTCTTC.

The chain employs TRBV20-1 and TRBJ2-1; 10 positions match TRBD2. Germline CDR1 reads DFQATT; CDR2 reads SNEGSKA (reference sequence). The J segment lost 7 bases and the V segment lost 0 bases, leaving 6 bases of the junction unmatched. The CDR3 consists of 15 residues. Written as DNA, the CDR3 is TGCAGTGCTAGAGATATGTCTAGCGGGAGAAATGAGCAGTTCTTC. Protein product: CSARDMSSGRNEQFF.

The chain is built from TRBV20-1 and TRBJ2-4, with unresolved D. Per germline, CDR1 DFQATT and CDR2 SNEGSKA (reference sequence). CDR3 length: 11 residues. The ends were cut back, 3 bases at V and 3 bases at J, with 3 bases in the middle. As DNA, the CDR3 is TGCAGTGCTAGTTTCAAAAACATTCAGTACTTC. It encodes CSASFKNIQYF.

This chain links TRBV25-1 with TRBJ2-1; 7 bases agree with TRBD2. V lost 2 bases to trimming and J lost 5 bases; unmatched junction nucleotides: 9. CDR1 is MGHDK, CDR2 SYGVNS, per germline. The CDR3 has 16 residues. CDR3 region: CASSEIERGINNEQFF. The CDR3 nucleotides read TGTGCCAGCAGTGAAATAGAGCGGGGCATTAACAATGAGCAGTTCTTC. The full variable domain, completed using reference TRBV25-1 and TRBJ2-1, is EADIYQTPRYLVIGTGKKITLECSQTMGHDKMYWYQQDPGMELHLIHYSYGVNSTEKGDLSSESTVSRIRTEHFPLTLESARPSHTSQYLCASSEIERGINNEQFFGPGTRLTVL.

As to this clonotype: The CDR3 does not close with the conserved phenylalanine or tryptophan, likely indicating a read error. V usage is TRBV7-8 and J usage is TRBJ2-1; 9 bases match TRBD2. Germline V gene lookup returns CDR1 SGHVS and CDR2 FQNEAQ. The CDR3 is 15 amino acids. V was clipped by 4 bases and J by 4 bases; unmatched bases: 5. The CDR3: CASSSRLAEYNEQFL. CDR3 DNA: TGTGCCAGCAGCTCCAGACTAGCGGAGTACAATGAGCAGTTCCTC.

The rearrangement uses TRBV9 and TRBJ1-1; 7 bases match TRBD1. This CDR3 is built from 14 residues. In germline, CDR1 is SGDLS, CDR2 YYNGEE. The V and J ends lost 4 bases and 1 base, in that order; junction bases with no gene match: 4. CDR3 protein: CASSRGDRNTEAFF. The CDR3 DNA sequence: TGTGCCAGCAGCCGGGGGGACAGGAACACTGAAGCTTTCTTT.

The chain employs TRBV4-2 and TRBJ1-5; D is uncertain. The CDR3 totals 16 residues. Trimming left V 4 bases short and J 1 base short, with 14 bases between. Germline V gene lookup returns CDR1 LGHNA and CDR2 YNFKEQ. The CDR3 here is CASSREVRASNQPQHF. In DNA form, the CDR3 reads TGTGCCAGCAGCCGAGAGGTACGCGCGAGCAATCAGCCCCAGCATTTT.

CDR3 region: CASGYSNQPQHF. CDR3 in DNA: TGTGCCAGCGGATATAGCAATCAGCCCCAGCATTTT. V and J are TRBV7-2 and TRBJ1-5; D unresolved. Trimming removed 8 bases at V and 0 bases at J, with 5 bases between. The CDR3 is 12 amino acids. CDR1 and CDR2 (germline): SGHTA, FQGNSA. Full variable domain (rest looked up from reference TRBV7-2 and TRBJ1-5): GAGVSQSPSNKVTEKGKDVELRCDPISGHTALYWYRQSLGQGLEFLIYFQGNSAPDKSGLPSDRFSAERTGGSVSTLTIQRTQQEDSAVYLCASGYSNQPQHFGDGTRLSIL.

This clonotype was counted between two and nine times. This chain joins TRBV5-1 and TRBJ2-5; D is possibly TRBD2 (5 bases). CDR3 size: 14 residues. Looked up from germline, CDR1 is SGHRS and CDR2 is YFSETQ. V was trimmed by 0 bases and J by 5 bases, leaving 11 bases between them. The CDR3 is CASSLVPGKETQYF. The CDR3, as DNA: TGCGCCAGCAGCTTGGTTCCGGGAAAGGAGACCCAGTACTTC.

This clonotype appeared a few times. The chain couples TRBV30 to TRBJ2-7; TRBD1 matches 7 bases. This CDR3 contains 13 residues. J gave up 1 base and V 1 base, and 1 base lay outside the gene matches. Germline CDR1 GTSNPN, CDR2 SVGIG (reference sequence). The CDR3 reads CAWSEGASYEQYF. The CDR3 DNA is TGTGCCTGGAGTGAGGGGGCTTCCTACGAGCAGTACTTC. The whole variable domain, filled in from reference TRBV30 and TRBJ2-7, reads SQTIHQWPATLVQPVGSPLSLECTVEGTSNPNLYWYRQAAGRGLQLLFYSVGIGQISSEVPQNLSASRPQDRQFILSSKKLLLSDSGFYLCAWSEGASYEQYFGPGTRLTVT.

The chain couples TRBV30 to TRBJ2-7; 7 bases agree with TRBD2. The V and J ends lost 2 bases and 1 base, in that order; junction bases with no gene match: 14. The germline gives CDR1 GTSNPN, CDR2 SVGIG (reference sequence). CDR3 size: 17 residues. The CDR3 DNA reads as TGTGCCTGGAGTAATCGTCCGGCTAGCGGTTTTTCCTACGAGCAGTACTTC. Encoded protein: CAWSNRPASGFSYEQYF.

This sequence joins TRBV7-9 and TRBJ2-1, with a tentative D call TRBD1 (5 bases). Per the germline V gene, CDR1 is SEHNR and CDR2 is FQNEAQ (reference sequence). Between the trimmed V and J ends, which lost 4 bases and 5 bases, there was a span of 9 bases. The CDR3 is made up of 13 amino acids. In DNA form, the CDR3 reads TGTGCCAGCAGCTGGCGACAGAACAATGAGCAGTTCTTC. Amino acid sequence: CASSWRQNNEQFF. Complete variable domain (other parts from reference TRBV7-9 and TRBJ2-1): DTGVSQNPRHKITKRGQNVTFRCDPISEHNRLYWYRQTLGQGPEFLTYFQNEAQLEKSRLLSDRFSAERPKGSFSTLEIQRTEQGDSAMYLCASSWRQNNEQFFGPGTRLTVL.

This chain connects TRBV7-9 to TRBJ1-4; D remains ambiguous. The ends were cut back, 1 base at V and 8 bases at J, with 5 bases in the middle. The CDR3 runs 12 residues. Per germline, CDR1 SEHNR and CDR2 FQNEAQ (reference sequence). The CDR3 nucleotides are TGTGCCAGCAGCTTAGTAGGAGAAAAACTGTTTTTT. Translating gives CASSLVGEKLFF.

The J gene is TRBJ2-7, the V gene TRBV5-7; 7 nucleotides line up with TRBD1. TRBV5-7 is annotated as an ORF whose role is uncertain. This CDR3 is built from 15 residues. V shed 4 bases, J shed 2 bases, and the junction held 9 bases outside the gene matches. Here the CDR3 DNA reads TGTGCCAGCAGCCCCGGTACAGGGGAAACCTACGAGCAGTACTTC. It translates to CASSPGTGETYEQYF.

The chain is built from TRBV28 and TRBJ1-1; TRBD1 might be the D (5 bases). Trimming took off 1 base at V and 3 bases at J, with 9 bases between the two ends. Per germline, CDR1 MDHEN and CDR2 SYDVKM. The CDR3 runs to 14 residues. The CDR3 sequence: CASSLFGGYTEAFF. The CDR3 DNA reads as TGTGCCAGCAGTTTATTCGGGGGATACACTGAAGCTTTCTTT. The full variable domain, with the rest looked up from reference TRBV28 and TRBJ1-1, is DVKVTQSSRYLVKRTGEKVFLECVQDMDHENMFWYRQDPGLGLRLIYFSYDVKMKEKGDIPEGYSVSREKKERFSLILESASTNQTSMYLCASSLFGGYTEAFFGQGTRLTVV.

V usage is TRBV15 and J usage is TRBJ2-3; TRBD2 matches at 10 bases. V shed 9 bases and J 4 bases; nucleotides not matched to a gene: 10. Looked up from germline, CDR1 is LNHNV and CDR2 is YYDKDF (reference sequence). The CDR3 is made up of 15 amino acids. The CDR3: CATSGTSAYPDTQYF. The CDR3 DNA reads TGTGCCACAAGCGGGACTAGCGCCTACCCAGATACGCAGTATTTT.

The gene calls are TRBV18 and TRBJ2-1; 11 positions agree with TRBD2. V lost 0 bases to trimming and J lost 9 bases; unmatched junction nucleotides: 4. This CDR3 has 15 amino acids. The germline V gene encodes CDR1 KGHSH and CDR2 LQKENI. The CDR3 loop reads CASSPPSLAGAEQFF. For the CDR3, the DNA is TGTGCCAGCTCACCACCGTCACTAGCGGGAGCTGAGCAGTTCTTC.

The gene calls are TRBV5-8 and TRBJ2-3; 15 positions match TRBD2. The CDR3 has 18 residues. Looked up from germline, CDR1 is SGHTS and CDR2 is YDEGEE. V gave up 2 bases and J gave up 2 bases; unmatched junction bases: 6. The CDR3 bases are TGTGCCAGCAGCTTCGGACTAGCGGGAGGGACCCCCACAGATACGCAGTATTTT. Translating it yields CASSFGLAGGTPTDTQYF.

The rearrangement joins TRBV29-1 to TRBJ1-1; weak D call: TRBD1 (5 bases). V lost 2 bases and J lost 4, with 11 bases in between. CDR1 and CDR2 (germline): SQVTM, ANQGSEA. This CDR3 contains 13 residues. The CDR3 loop reads CSVETREGTEAFF. CDR3 DNA: TGCAGCGTTGAAACCAGGGAGGGCACTGAAGCTTTCTTT.